The 25 T cell receptor beta chains below were found in one sample sequenced in a study of T cells in Graves' hyperthyroidism and ophthalmopathy. RNA transcripts were the template for amplifying TCR beta CDR3 regions. In the first-round RT-PCR of the TCR CDR3, the HTBI primer set was used. MiXCR, run by TCRdb on the multiplex PCR reads, gives a single entry per CDR3 protein. The data contain under 750,000 distinct CDR3 sequences, 18% of them seen just once; the ten biggest clones take up 16%. Sequencing input: blood. Every receptor here comes from a woman in her 50s with Graves' hyperthyroidism that later progressed to Graves' ophthalmopathy.

This clonotype was counted many times. This rearrangement joins TRBV20-1 to TRBJ1-2; possible D gene TRBD1, 5 bases. Germline V CDR1 and CDR2: DFQATT, SNEGSKA (reference sequence). Deletions cut 3 bases from V and 5 bases from J, with 16 bases between. The CDR3 has 14 amino acids. This chain's CDR3 is CSARRQGGVYGYTF. CDR3 coding DNA: TGCAGTGCTAGGAGGCAGGGTGGTGTATATGGCTACACCTTC.

This clonotype was seen a handful of times. The chain uses TRBV4-1 and TRBJ2-1; 9 nucleotides agree with TRBD1. Germline CDR1 and CDR2: MGHRA and YSYEKL. The CDR3 covers 16 residues. J gave up 6 bases and V 0 bases, and 6 bases lay outside the gene matches. DNA for the CDR3: TGCGCCAGCAGCCAAGATCGGGGGACAGGGAGCAATGAGCAGTTCTTC. Residues: CASSQDRGTGSNEQFF.

This sequence joins TRBV6-1 and TRBJ1-2; D possibly corresponds to TRBD1 (5 bases). This CDR3 is 13 amino acids long. Trimming removed 4 bases from V and 5 bases from J, with 11 bases in between. In germline, CDR1 is MNHNS, CDR2 SASEGT. In nucleotides, the CDR3 is TGTGCCAGCAGTGTAGGGGCTGGGTATGGCTACACCTTC. Its protein is CASSVGAGYGYTF.

This clonotype was recorded a few times. The rearrangement links TRBV7-8 to TRBJ2-1; 12 bases agree with TRBD2. V trimming: 1 base; J trimming: 1 base; junction bases outside the gene matches: 5. This CDR3 comprises 18 residues. Germline CDR1 is SGHVS and CDR2 is FQNEAQ. The CDR3 region has the DNA TGTGCCAGCAGCTTAGGACTAGCGGGGGATTTGTCCTACAATGAGCAGTTCTTC. Translation: CASSLGLAGDLSYNEQFF. Complete variable domain (other parts from reference TRBV7-8 and TRBJ2-1): GAGVSQSPRYKVAKRGQDVALRCDPISGHVSLFWYQQALGQGPEFLTYFQNEAQLDKSGLPSDRFFAERPEGSVSTLKIQRTQQEDSAVYLCASSLGLAGDLSYNEQFFGPGTRLTVL.

As to this clonotype: A much larger clone is a single base away; this may be a read error. The chain joins TRBV27 to TRBJ2-7; possibly TRBD1 for D (5 bases). The V end was cut by 8 bases, the J end by 7 bases, with 24 bases between. Germline assignment: CDR1 MNHEY and CDR2 SMNVEV (reference sequence). The CDR3 length is 15 residues. The CDR3 DNA follows: TGTGCCAGCGGTCCCTACAACCCCCAGGGTCGTGAGCAGTACTTC. Translation gives CASGPYNPQGREQYF.

This clonotype was detected ten times or more. The chain is built from TRBV7-6 and TRBJ2-7; D perhaps matches TRBD2 (6 bases). Between the trimmed V and J ends, which lost 0 bases and 4 bases, there was a span of 10 bases. Germline V gene lookup returns CDR1 SGHVS and CDR2 FNYEAQ. This CDR3 comprises 14 residues. This CDR3 reads CASSLAWDSYEQYF. The CDR3 DNA is TGTGCCAGCAGCTTAGCGTGGGACTCTTACGAGCAGTACTTC.

The V call is TRBV28, the J call TRBJ2-5; D perhaps matches TRBD2 (5 bases). CDR3 length: 14 residues. The germline CDR1 and CDR2 sequences are MDHEN and SYDVKM. Trimming took off 2 bases at V and 4 bases at J, with 11 bases between the two ends. In DNA, the CDR3 is TGTGCCAGCAGTTTAAGGTTGGGGAGAGAGACCCAGTACTTC. This translates into CASSLRLGRETQYF.

The chain couples TRBV20-1 to TRBJ1-2; 8 bases match TRBD1. V lost 3 bases and J lost 8; bases outside the gene matches: 14. The CDR3 is made up of 15 amino acids. Germline V gene data show CDR1 as DFQATT and CDR2 as SNEGSKA (reference sequence). The CDR3 DNA reads as TGCAGTGCTAGCCCCAACAAAGGACAGGGTACAGGCTACACCTTC. Translating gives CSASPNKGQGTGYTF.

The chain couples TRBV13 to TRBJ1-2; D is unresolved. This CDR3 spans 13 amino acids. V was cut by 1 base and J by 7 bases, with 10 bases left in between. CDR1 PRHDT and CDR2 FYEKMQ come from the germline V gene (reference sequence). The CDR3 loop reads CASSLDPQSGYTF. The CDR3 DNA is TGTGCCAGCAGCTTAGACCCCCAATCTGGCTACACCTTC.

This clonotype came up a few times. The V and J genes are TRBV14 and TRBJ2-3, with no clear D. Germline CDR1 reads SGHDN; CDR2 reads FVKESK. V was shortened by 3 bases and J by 0 bases, with 13 bases between the two germline ends. The CDR3 has 16 amino acids. Here the CDR3 DNA reads TGTGCCAGCAGCCAGACGGAATACCGTAGCACAGATACGCAGTATTTT. Translated: CASSQTEYRSTDTQYF.

The chain combines TRBV11-2 with TRBJ1-3; D not certain. Trimming stripped 4 bases from V and 0 bases from J, with 13 bases between. The CDR3 consists of 16 residues. CDR1 is SGHAT and CDR2 is FQNNGV in the germline V gene. The CDR3, as DNA: TGTGCCAGCAGCTCTCAGCCATTTCTCTCTGGAAACACCATATATTTT. It specifies CASSSQPFLSGNTIYF.

In its sample, this clonotype was seen many times. J is TRBJ2-2 and V is TRBV13, with D tentatively TRBD1 (6 bases). The CDR3 loop spans 16 amino acids. V lost 1 base to trimming and J lost 5 bases, with 14 bases between them. Germline CDR1 is PRHDT and CDR2 is FYEKMQ (reference sequence). Here the CDR3 reads CASSLEAGERTGELFF. The CDR3 coding sequence is TGTGCCAGCAGCTTAGAGGCAGGGGAGCGGACCGGGGAGCTGTTTTTT.

This clonotype was seen at least ten times. The rearrangement uses TRBV20-1 and TRBJ1-2, with D perhaps TRBD1 (5 bases). Trimming stripped 6 bases from V and 5 bases from J, with 22 bases between. There are 15 residues in the CDR3. CDR1 and CDR2 from the germline V gene are DFQATT and SNEGSKA (reference sequence). The CDR3 sequence is CSAWISGRLNYGYTF. CDR3 nucleotide sequence: TGCAGTGCATGGATTTCAGGGAGGCTAAATTATGGCTACACCTTC.

This chain connects TRBV2 to TRBJ2-2; 12 nucleotides agree with TRBD1. Germline V gives CDR1 SNHLY, CDR2 FYNNEI. The CDR3 contains 15 residues. After removal of 7 bases from V and 7 bases from J, the junction contained 7 bases not matched to a gene. The CDR3, as DNA: TGTGCCAGCATCCGGGACAGGGGGCCGGTCGGGGAGCTGTTTTTT. It is translated as CASIRDRGPVGELFF.

This clonotype was seen a handful of times. At one end the junction does not follow the germline gene, possibly because of a read error. This sequence joins TRBV7-7 and TRBJ2-7, with D possibly called TRBD1 or TRBD2 (5 bases each). CDR3 length: 13 residues. CDR1 is SSHAT and CDR2 is FNYEAQ in the germline V gene (reference sequence). CDR3 region: CASSLDPGREQYF. CDR3 bases: TGTGCTAGCAGCTTAGATCCGGGACGCGAGCAGTACTTC.

CDR3 residues: CASSFRAGSTGTEKLFF. As DNA, the CDR3 is TGTGCCAGCAGTTTTCGAGCGGGTTCAACAGGGACGGAAAAACTGTTTTTT. The rearrangement uses TRBV27 and TRBJ1-4, with a possible D match to TRBD1 (6 bases). Germline CDR1 reads MNHEY; CDR2 reads SMNVEV (reference sequence). V lost 3 bases, J lost 8 bases, and 22 bases lay in between. CDR3 length: 17 amino acids.

The V gene is TRBV29-1, the J gene TRBJ2-1; the D is unclear. This CDR3 contains 14 residues. V was clipped by 6 bases and J by 4 bases, with 16 bases between them. Germline lookup yields CDR1 SQVTM and CDR2 ANQGSEA. CDR3 sequence reads: CSVSMSIFYNEQFF. CDR3 DNA sequence: TGCAGCGTATCGATGAGTATATTTTACAATGAGCAGTTCTTC.

The sample holds many counts of this clonotype. V gene TRBV7-9 combines with J gene TRBJ1-6; D is perhaps TRBD1 (5 bases). Germline V gene lookup returns CDR1 SEHNR and CDR2 FQNEAQ (reference sequence). The CDR3 loop spans 14 amino acids. Trimming removed 3 bases at V and 7 bases at J, with 10 bases between. In DNA form, the CDR3 reads TGTGCCAGCAGCTTCCGGGACCTAAATTCACCCCTCCACTTT. This sequence encodes CASSFRDLNSPLHF. Full variable domain (outside the CDR3, taken from reference TRBV7-9 and TRBJ1-6): DTGVSQNPRHKITKRGQNVTFRCDPISEHNRLYWYRQTLGQGPEFLTYFQNEAQLEKSRLLSDRFSAERPKGSFSTLEIQRTEQGDSAMYLCASSFRDLNSPLHFGNGTRLTVT.

The gene calls are TRBV3-1 and TRBJ2-5, with D unresolved. The V end lost 5 bases, the J end lost 9 bases, and 7 bases lay between the germline ends. There are 10 residues in the CDR3. Looked up from germline, CDR1 is LGHDT and CDR2 is YNNKEL (reference sequence). The CDR3 sequence is CASSAGAQYF. The CDR3 nucleotides are TGTGCCAGCAGCGCAGGCGCCCAGTACTTC.

This clonotype has only a few counts. Being one base from a much bigger clone, this may be a read error. The chain recombines TRBV2 with TRBJ1-1, with D possibly TRBD1 on 5 matching bases. V lost 11 bases to trimming and J lost 7 bases, with 26 bases between them. This CDR3 spans 15 amino acids. CDR1 and CDR2 (germline): SNHLY, FYNNEI. CDR3 region: CAGIRRGSYRGEAFF. The DNA of the CDR3 is TGTGCCGGCATCCGTCGGGGATCCTATAGGGGTGAAGCTTTCTTT.

This clonotype has at least ten counts. The chain uses TRBV2 and TRBJ2-4; D is unresolved. CDR1 is SNHLY and CDR2 is FYNNEI in the germline V gene. V gave up 2 bases and J gave up 0 bases, with 11 bases separating them. This CDR3 region has 16 residues. The CDR3 protein is CASSEFLTLAKNIQYF. In DNA, the CDR3 is TGTGCCAGCAGTGAATTTCTGACGTTAGCCAAAAACATTCAGTACTTC.

The V and J genes are TRBV9 and TRBJ1-2; 10 bases map to TRBD1. Germline CDR1 and CDR2: SGDLS and YYNGEE. The V segment lost 3 bases and the J segment 4 bases; nucleotides outside the gene matches: 6. The CDR3 loop spans 15 amino acids. CDR3 in amino acids: CASSERTGGTYGYTF. In nucleotides, the CDR3 is TGTGCCAGCAGCGAGAGGACAGGGGGGACCTATGGCTACACCTTC.

The chain has TRBV12-5 and TRBJ2-7; 7 nucleotides line up with TRBD1. The CDR3 is 20 amino acids. Germline V CDR1 and CDR2: LGHNT, FRNRAP. With 2 bases clipped from V and 3 bases from J, the junction kept 22 bases outside the gene matches. The DNA of the CDR3 is TGTGCTAGTGGTTTGACCCTAAGAGGACTTCTCCATTCAGGGGGCTACGAGCAGTACTTC. Amino acids: CASGLTLRGLLHSGGYEQYF.

This clonotype was detected many times. This chain connects TRBV6-1 to TRBJ2-2; TRBD1 matches 8 bases. Trimming at V came to 6 bases and at J to 5 bases, leaving 5 bases not matched to a gene. Germline loops: CDR1 MNHNS, CDR2 SASEGT. The CDR3 has 14 amino acids. CDR3 sequence: CASRRTGSTGELFF. For the CDR3, the DNA is TGTGCCAGCAGGAGGACAGGGTCGACCGGGGAGCTGTTTTTT.

Many counts were recorded for this clonotype. The V gene is TRBV20-1, the J gene TRBJ1-2, with 9 nucleotides matching TRBD1. Germline CDR1 is DFQATT and CDR2 is SNEGSKA (reference sequence). The CDR3 sequence is 15 residues long. J lost 2 bases, V lost 6 bases, and 10 bases had no gene match. The DNA of the CDR3 is TGCAGTGCCTACCGACAGGGGGAGAGCAACTATGGCTACACCTTC. Encoded protein: CSAYRQGESNYGYTF.